The clone carrying this T cell receptor (delta chain) was detected a few times. TCRdb pairs this DNA with a much larger clone's protein that differs at residue 6, likely a read error; the protein shown was translated from the DNA. This specimen comes from a study of γδ T cells in repeated Plasmodium falciparum infection. Background on the study: Malian children with intense seasonal malaria exposure were compared with matched Australian children. Donors had four controlled P. falciparum NF54 infections over 644 days.

TCRdb reprocessed the multiplex PCR reads through CATT. The table has roughly 93,000 delta-chain clones, roughly 1.4% seen once. This receptor was identified in a pool of human donors (malaria-infected and uninfected, not separated). What was sequenced was gamma-delta T cells from blood.

This chain's CDR3 is CALGADPTYFSWGIRLRSYTDKLIF. In DNA form, the CDR3 reads TGTGCTCTTGGGGCCGACCCTACTTACTTCTCATGGGGGATACGCCTGAGATCGTACACCGATAAACTCATCTTT. The chain carries TRDV1 and TRDJ1; TRDD3 agrees at 11 bases. The J gene was missing in TCRdb and was found by matching the end of the DNA to germline. Trimming took 4 bases from V and 0 from J; bases not matched to a gene: 31. Germline-derived CDR1 and CDR2 are TSWWSYY and QGS. This CDR3 contains 25 residues.